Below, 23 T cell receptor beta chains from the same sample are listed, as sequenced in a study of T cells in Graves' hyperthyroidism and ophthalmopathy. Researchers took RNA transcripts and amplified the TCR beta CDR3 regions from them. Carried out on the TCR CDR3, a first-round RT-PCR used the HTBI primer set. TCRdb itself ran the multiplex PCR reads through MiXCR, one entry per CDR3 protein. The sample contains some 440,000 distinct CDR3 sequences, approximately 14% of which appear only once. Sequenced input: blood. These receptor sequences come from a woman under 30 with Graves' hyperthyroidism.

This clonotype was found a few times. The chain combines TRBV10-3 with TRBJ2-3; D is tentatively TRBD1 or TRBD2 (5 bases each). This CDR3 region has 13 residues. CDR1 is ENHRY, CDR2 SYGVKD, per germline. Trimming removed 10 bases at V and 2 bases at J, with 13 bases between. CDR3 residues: CATGPGTTDTQYF. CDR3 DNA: TGTGCCACCGGTCCCGGGACCACAGATACGCAGTATTTT.

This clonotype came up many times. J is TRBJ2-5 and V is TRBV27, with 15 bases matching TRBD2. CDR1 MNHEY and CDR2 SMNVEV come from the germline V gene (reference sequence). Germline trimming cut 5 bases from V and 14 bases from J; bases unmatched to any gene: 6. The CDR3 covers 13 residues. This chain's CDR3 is CASSVWTSGREYF. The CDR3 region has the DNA TGTGCCAGCAGTGTGTGGACTAGCGGGAGGGAATACTTC.

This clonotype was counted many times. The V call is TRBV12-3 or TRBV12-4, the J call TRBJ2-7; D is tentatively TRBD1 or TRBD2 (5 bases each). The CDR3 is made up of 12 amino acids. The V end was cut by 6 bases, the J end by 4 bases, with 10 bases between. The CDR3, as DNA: TGTGCCAGCAGCGTGGGACCTTACGAGCAGTACTTC. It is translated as CASSVGPYEQYF.

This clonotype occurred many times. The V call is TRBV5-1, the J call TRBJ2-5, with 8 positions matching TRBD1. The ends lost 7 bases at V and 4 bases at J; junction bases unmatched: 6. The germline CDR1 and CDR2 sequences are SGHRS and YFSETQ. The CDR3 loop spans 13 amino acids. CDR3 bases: TGCGCCAGCCCCAGGGGGCGCCCAGAGACCCAGTACTTC. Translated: CASPRGRPETQYF.

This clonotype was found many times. The CDR3: CASSEEGRSNEQYF. CDR3 DNA sequence: TGTGCCAGCAGTGAAGAGGGACGTTCCAATGAGCAGTACTTC. The V gene is TRBV6-1, the J gene TRBJ2-7; D may correspond to TRBD1 or TRBD2 (5 bases each). The CDR3 extends over 14 amino acids. V lost 1 base, J lost 7 bases, and 14 bases lay in between. The germline gives CDR1 MNHNS, CDR2 SASEGT.

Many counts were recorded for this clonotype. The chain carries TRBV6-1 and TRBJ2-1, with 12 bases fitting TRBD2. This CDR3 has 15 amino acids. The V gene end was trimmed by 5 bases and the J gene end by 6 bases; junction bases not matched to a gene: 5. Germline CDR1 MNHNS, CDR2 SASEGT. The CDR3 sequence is CASSKTSGGGNEQFF. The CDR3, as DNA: TGTGCCAGCAGTAAGACTAGCGGGGGTGGCAATGAGCAGTTCTTC.

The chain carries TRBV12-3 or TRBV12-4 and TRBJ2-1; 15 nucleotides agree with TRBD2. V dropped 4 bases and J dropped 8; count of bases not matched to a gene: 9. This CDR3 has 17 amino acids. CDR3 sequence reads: CASSSGTSGRLLDEQFF. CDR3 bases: TGTGCCAGCAGTTCGGGGACTAGCGGGAGGTTGTTGGATGAGCAGTTCTTC.

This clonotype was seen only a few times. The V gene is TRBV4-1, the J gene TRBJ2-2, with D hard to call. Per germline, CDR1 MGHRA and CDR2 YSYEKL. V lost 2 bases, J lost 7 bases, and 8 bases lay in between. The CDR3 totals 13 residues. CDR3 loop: CASSQRWGGELFF. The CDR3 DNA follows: TGCGCCAGCAGCCAAAGATGGGGCGGGGAGCTGTTTTTT.

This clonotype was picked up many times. CDR3 residues: CASSFDRNFYEQYF. CDR3 sequence (DNA): TGCGCCAGCAGCTTCGACAGGAATTTCTACGAGCAGTACTTC. The chain carries TRBV5-1 and TRBJ2-7; TRBD1 is a possible D gene (6 bases). The CDR3 consists of 14 residues. Germline CDR1 is SGHRS and CDR2 is YFSETQ. Trimming shortened V by 2 bases and J by 3 bases, and 12 bases separated the two germline ends.

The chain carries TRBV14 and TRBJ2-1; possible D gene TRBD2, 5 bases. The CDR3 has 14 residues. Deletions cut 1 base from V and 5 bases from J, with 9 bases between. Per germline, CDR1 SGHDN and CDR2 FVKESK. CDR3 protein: CASSQAGSHNEQFF. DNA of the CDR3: TGTGCCAGCAGCCAAGCGGGATCCCACAATGAGCAGTTCTTC.

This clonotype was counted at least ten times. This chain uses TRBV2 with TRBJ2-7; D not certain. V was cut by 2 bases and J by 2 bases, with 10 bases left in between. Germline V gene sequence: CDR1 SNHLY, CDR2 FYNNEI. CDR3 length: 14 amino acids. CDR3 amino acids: CASSEWQRPYEQYF. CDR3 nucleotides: TGTGCCAGCAGTGAATGGCAGCGCCCCTACGAGCAGTACTTC.

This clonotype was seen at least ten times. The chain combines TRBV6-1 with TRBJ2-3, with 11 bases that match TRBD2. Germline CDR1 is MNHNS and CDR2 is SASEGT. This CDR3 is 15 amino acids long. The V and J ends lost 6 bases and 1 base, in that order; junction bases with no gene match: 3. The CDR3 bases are TGTGCCAGCAGAATGACTAGCGGGGGCACAGATACGCAGTATTTT. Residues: CASRMTSGGTDTQYF.

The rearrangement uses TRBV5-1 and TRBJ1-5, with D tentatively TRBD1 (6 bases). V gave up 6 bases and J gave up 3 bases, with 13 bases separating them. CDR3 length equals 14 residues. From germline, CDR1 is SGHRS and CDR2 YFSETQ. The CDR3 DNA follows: TGCGCCAGCACCCCTGGGGACACCAATCAGCCCCAGCATTTT. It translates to CASTPGDTNQPQHF. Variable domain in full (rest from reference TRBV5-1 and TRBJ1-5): KAGVTQTPRYLIKTRGQQVTLSCSPISGHRSVSWYQQTPGQGLQFLFEYFSETQRNKGNFPGRFSGRQFSNSRSEMNVSTLELGDSALYLCASTPGDTNQPQHFGDGTRLSIL.

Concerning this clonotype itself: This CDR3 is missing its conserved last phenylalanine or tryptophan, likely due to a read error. CDR3 in DNA: TGTGCCAGCAGCTTAGACCGTTACACCGGGGAGCTGTTTGTT. Encoded protein: CASSLDRYTGELFV. The rearrangement uses TRBV7-3 and TRBJ2-2; no definite D call. Germline CDR1 is SGHTA and CDR2 is FQGTGA. With 2 bases removed from V and 3 bases from J, the gap between germline ends came to 7 bases. The length of the CDR3 is 14 residues.

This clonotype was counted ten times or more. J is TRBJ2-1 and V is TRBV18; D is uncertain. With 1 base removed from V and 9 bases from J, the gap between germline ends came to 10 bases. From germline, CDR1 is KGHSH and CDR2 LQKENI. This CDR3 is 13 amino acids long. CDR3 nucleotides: TGTGCCAGCTCACCACTTTCCGCAGGTGAGCAGTTCTTC. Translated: CASSPLSAGEQFF.

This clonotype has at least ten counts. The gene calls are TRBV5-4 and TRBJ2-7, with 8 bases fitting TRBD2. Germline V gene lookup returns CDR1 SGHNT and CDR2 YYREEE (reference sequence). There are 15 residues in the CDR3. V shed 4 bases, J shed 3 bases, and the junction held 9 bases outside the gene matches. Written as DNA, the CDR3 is TGTGCCAGCAGCCGGGGGGTAGCGGGGAGCTACGAGCAGTACTTC. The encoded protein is CASSRGVAGSYEQYF.

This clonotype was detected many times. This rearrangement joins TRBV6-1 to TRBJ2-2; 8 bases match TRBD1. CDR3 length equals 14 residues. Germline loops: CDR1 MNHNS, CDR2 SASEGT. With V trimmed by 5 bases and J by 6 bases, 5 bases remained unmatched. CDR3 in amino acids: CASSQDRASGELFF. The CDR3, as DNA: TGTGCCAGCAGTCAGGACAGGGCGTCCGGGGAGCTGTTTTTT.

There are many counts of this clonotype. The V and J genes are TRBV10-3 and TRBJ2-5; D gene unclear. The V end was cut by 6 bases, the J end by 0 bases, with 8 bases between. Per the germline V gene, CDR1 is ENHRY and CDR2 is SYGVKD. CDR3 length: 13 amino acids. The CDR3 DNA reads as TGTGCCATCAGCGCAGAGTACCAAGAGACCCAGTACTTC. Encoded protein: CAISAEYQETQYF.

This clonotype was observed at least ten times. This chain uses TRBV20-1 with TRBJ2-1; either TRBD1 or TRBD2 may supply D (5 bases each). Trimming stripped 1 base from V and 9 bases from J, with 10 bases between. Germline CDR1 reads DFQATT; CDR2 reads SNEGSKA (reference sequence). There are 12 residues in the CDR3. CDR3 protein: CSARAVGTEQFF. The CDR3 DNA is TGCAGTGCTAGAGCAGTAGGGACTGAGCAGTTCTTC.

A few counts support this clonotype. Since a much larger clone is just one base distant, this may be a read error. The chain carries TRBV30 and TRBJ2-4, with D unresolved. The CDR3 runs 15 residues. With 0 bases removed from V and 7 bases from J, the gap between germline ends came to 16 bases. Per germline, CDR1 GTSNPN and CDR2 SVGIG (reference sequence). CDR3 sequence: CAWSVGARGPNIQYF. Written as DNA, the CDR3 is TGTGCCTGGAGTGTCGGCGCGAGAGGTCCCAACATTCAGTACTTC.

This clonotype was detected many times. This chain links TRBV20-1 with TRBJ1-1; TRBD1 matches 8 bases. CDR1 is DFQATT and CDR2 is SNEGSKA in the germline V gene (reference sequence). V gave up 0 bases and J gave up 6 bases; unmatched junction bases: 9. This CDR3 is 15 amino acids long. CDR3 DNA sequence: TGCAGTGCTAGAGATCTAACAGGGGGTATGTCTGAAGCTTTCTTT. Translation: CSARDLTGGMSEAFF.

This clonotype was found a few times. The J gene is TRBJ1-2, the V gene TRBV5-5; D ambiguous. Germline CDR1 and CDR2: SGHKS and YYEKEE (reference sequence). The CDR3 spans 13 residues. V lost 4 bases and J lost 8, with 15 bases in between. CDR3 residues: CASSPEVGNGYTF. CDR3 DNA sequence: TGTGCCAGCAGCCCGGAGGTAGGGAACGGCTACACCTTC.

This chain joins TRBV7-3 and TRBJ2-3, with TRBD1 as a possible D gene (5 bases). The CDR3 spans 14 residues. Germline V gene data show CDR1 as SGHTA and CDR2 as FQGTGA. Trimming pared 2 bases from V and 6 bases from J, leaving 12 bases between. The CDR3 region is CASSLRAGRDTQYF. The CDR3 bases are TGTGCCAGCAGCTTACGGGCAGGGCGGGATACGCAGTATTTT.